This TCR beta chain comes out of a study of cytomegalovirus exposure and HLA in healthy donors. Findings and limits, study-wide: TCR beta V segments were, for the most part, productive about 87% or about 30% of the time in an earlier analysis. The study recorded 160 or so TCR beta chains that were cytomegalovirus-associated.

Amplification used 60 Vbeta primers and 13 Jbeta primers. Sequencing was performed with immunoSEQ multiplex PCR; in TCRdb, only in-frame clones are kept and a portion is missing. The sample carries approximately 92,000 clones, about four fifths recorded once. This clone occurred once. Its antigen is not known. V shed 5 bases, J shed 1 base, and the junction held 6 bases outside the gene matches. The V gene's germline CDR1 is SGHTA and CDR2 FQGNSA. The CDR3 sequence is 17 residues long. Input material: PBMCs. This chain links TRBV7-2 with TRBJ2-3; TRBD2 matches 13 bases. This TCR was recovered from a woman between 65 and 79 years old in good health and CMV-seropositive. The CDR3 bases are TGTGCCAGCAGCCCCTGGACTAGCGGGAGTGGCACAGATACGCAGTATTTT. Its translation is CASSPWTSGSGTDTQYF.